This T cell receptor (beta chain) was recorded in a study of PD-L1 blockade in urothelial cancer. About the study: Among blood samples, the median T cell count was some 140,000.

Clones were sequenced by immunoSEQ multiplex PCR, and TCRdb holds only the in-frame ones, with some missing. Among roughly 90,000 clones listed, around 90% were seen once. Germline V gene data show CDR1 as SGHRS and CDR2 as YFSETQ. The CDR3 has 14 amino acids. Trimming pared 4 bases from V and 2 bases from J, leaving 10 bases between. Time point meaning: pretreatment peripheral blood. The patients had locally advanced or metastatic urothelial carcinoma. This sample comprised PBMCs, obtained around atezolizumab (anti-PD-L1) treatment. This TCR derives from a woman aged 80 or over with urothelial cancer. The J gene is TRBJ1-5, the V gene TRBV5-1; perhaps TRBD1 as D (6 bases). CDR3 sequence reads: CASSISGGNQPQHF. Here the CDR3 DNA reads TGCGCCAGCAGCATCTCAGGGGGCAATCAGCCCCAGCATTTT. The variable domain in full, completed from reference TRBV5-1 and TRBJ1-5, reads KAGVTQTPRYLIKTRGQQVTLSCSPISGHRSVSWYQQTPGQGLQFLFEYFSETQRNKGNFPGRFSGRQFSNSRSEMNVSTLELGDSALYLCASSISGGNQPQHFGDGTRLSIL.